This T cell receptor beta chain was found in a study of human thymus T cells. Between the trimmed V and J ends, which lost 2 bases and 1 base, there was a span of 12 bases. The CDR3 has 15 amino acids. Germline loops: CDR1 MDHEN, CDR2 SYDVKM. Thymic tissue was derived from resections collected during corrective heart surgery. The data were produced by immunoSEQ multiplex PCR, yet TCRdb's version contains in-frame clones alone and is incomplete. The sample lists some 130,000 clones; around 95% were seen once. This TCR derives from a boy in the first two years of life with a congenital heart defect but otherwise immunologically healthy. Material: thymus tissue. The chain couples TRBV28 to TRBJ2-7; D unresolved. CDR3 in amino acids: CASSLSSGKSYEQYF. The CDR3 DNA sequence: TGTGCCAGCAGTTTAAGCAGTGGGAAGTCCTACGAGCAGTACTTC.